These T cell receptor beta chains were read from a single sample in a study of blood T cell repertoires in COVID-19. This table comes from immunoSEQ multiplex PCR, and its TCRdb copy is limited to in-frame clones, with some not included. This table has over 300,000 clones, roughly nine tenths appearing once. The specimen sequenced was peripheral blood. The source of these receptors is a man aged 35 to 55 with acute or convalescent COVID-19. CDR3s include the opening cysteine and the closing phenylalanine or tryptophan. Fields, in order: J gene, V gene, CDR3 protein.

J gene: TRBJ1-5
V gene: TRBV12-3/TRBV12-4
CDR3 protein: CASSTPQGVKHF

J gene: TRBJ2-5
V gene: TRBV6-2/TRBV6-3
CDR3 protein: CASSRPTGGWETQYF

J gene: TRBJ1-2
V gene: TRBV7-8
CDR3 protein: CASSFSSGQGLGGYTF

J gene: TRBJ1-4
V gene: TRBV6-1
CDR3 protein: CASSDLGLDEKLFF

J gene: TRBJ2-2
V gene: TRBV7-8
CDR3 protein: CASRGLAGYTGELFF

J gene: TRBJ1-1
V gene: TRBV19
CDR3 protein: CASSSQGGQGNTEAFF

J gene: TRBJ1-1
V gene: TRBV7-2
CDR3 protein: CASSPRRTNTEAFF

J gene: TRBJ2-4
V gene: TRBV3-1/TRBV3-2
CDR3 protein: CASSTSGGDIQYF

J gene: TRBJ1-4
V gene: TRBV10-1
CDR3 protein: CASIGQGREKLFF

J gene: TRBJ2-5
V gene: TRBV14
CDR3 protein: CASSQERGLQETQYF

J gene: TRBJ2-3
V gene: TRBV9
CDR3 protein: CASSVGRDTQYF

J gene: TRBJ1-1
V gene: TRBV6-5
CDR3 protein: CASSLRQVNTEAFF

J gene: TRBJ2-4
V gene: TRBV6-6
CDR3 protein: CASSSERAKNIQYF

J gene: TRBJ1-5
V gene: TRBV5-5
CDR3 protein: CASGRAPSNQPQHF

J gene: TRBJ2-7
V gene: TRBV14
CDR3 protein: CASSSSFDRAYEQYF

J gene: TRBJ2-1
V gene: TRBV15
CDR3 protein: CATSSGAGDEQFF

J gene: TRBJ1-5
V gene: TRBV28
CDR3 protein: CASTKVTGSNQPQHF

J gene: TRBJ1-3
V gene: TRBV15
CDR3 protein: CATSMDRNSGNTIYF

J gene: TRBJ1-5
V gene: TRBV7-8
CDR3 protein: CASSLLTGGQPQHF

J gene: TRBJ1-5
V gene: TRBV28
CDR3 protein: CASSSLTGRFVRNQPQHF

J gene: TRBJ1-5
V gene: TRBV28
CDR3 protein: CASSLSFGEGNNQPQHF

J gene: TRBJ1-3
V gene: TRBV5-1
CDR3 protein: CASSLQSSGNTIYF

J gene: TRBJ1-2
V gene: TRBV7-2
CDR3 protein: CASSTGQGAGYTF

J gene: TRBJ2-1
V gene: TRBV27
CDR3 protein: CASSGSGSGNEQFF

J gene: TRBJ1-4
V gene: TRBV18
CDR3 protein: CASSPPDSLNEKLFF

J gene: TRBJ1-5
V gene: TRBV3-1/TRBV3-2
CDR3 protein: CASSQEGRAGQPQHF

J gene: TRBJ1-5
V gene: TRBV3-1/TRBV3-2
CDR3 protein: CASSQQGNNQPQHF

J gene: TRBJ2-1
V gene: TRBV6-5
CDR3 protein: CASSYRAGTRQFF

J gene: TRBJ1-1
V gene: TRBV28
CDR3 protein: CASSFMGSAFF

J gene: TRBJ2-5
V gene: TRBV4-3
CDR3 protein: CASSPSRGLQETQYF

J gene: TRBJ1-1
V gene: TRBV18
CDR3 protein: CASSPGTGNEAFF

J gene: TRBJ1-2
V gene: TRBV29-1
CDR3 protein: CSVGPNTANYGYTF

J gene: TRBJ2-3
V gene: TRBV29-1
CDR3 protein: CSVEGGQGGTDTQYF

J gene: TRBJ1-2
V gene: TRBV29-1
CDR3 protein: CSASPGGAAYGYTF

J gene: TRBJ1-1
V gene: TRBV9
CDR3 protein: CASSVSPLPGTGGQNTEAFF

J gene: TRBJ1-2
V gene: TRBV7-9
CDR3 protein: CASSLSQGLDGYGYTF

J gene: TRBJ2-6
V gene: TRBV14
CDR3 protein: CASSQALGANVLTF

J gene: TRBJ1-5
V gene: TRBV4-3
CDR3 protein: CASSQDRGQPQHF